This T cell receptor beta chain came from a study of CD8 T cells in ankylosing spondylitis. Findings of the study overall: Earlier work had already found some motif variants in reactive arthritis synovial fluid and blood. Disease-linked clones had a CD8+ phenotype and relatively low frequency in peripheral blood. A TCR beta motif of under 10 highly homologous variants seemed to mark ankylosing spondylitis blood. The study looked at matched synovial fluid samples from ankylosing spondylitis patients. Disease-linked clones were reported to be significantly enriched there.

CDR1 and CDR2 (germline): SGHDN, FVKESK. The CDR3 consists of 14 residues. The V and J ends lost 7 bases and 1 base respectively, with 10 bases between them. As concerns this clonotype: Its specificity is not known.

Each TCR beta library was made by quantitative 5'-RACE that incorporated molecular barcodes. TCRdb reprocessed the 5' RACE reads via MiXCR and lists one record per CDR3 protein. Here the sample spans around 890,000 distinct CDR3 sequences, approximately 10% being singletons. This chain links TRBV14 with TRBJ2-2; no reliable D call. Material: blood, either unsorted or a sorted T cell fraction (not recorded which). The TCR sequence derives from a male donor with ankylosing spondylitis. The CDR3 protein is CASKASRNTGELFF. CDR3 bases: TGTGCCAGCAAGGCATCCAGGAACACCGGGGAGCTGTTTTTT.